The 30 T cell receptor beta chains in this list originate from one sample, sequenced in a study of T cells in Graves' hyperthyroidism and ophthalmopathy. TCR beta CDR3 sequences were amplified from RNA transcripts. During a first-round RT-PCR of the TCR CDR3, the HTBI primer set was used. One entry per CDR3 protein results from TCRdb running MiXCR on the multiplex PCR reads. The sample contains about 680,000 distinct CDR3 sequences, roughly a third of which appear only once. The sequencing sample was made of blood. The receptors originated from a woman aged 40 to 50 with Graves' hyperthyroidism.

This chain connects TRBV20-1 to TRBJ2-7; no definite D call. V lost 3 bases, J lost 6 bases, and 9 bases lay in between. CDR1 DFQATT and CDR2 SNEGSKA come from the germline V gene (reference sequence). The length of the CDR3 is 11 residues. The CDR3 DNA reads TGCAGTGCTAGGCGAGCTGGCGAGCAGTACTTC. It is translated as CSARRAGEQYF.

With regard to this clonotype: This may be a read error, as it is one base from a much larger clone. The V call is TRBV5-6, the J call TRBJ2-7; D unclear. In germline, CDR1 is SGHDT, CDR2 YYEEEE. The CDR3 covers 12 residues. Trimming removed 4 bases from V and 6 bases from J, with 11 bases in between. CDR3 in DNA: TGTGCCAGCAGCGTAACATGGGGCGAGCAGTACTTC. This encodes CASSVTWGEQYF.

This chain links TRBV10-3 with TRBJ2-7, with 9 positions matching TRBD2. This CDR3 spans 13 amino acids. From germline, CDR1 is ENHRY and CDR2 SYGVKD. Trimming cost V 10 bases and J 10 bases; bases outside gene matches: 14. The CDR3 region has the DNA TGTGCCACCTCGGAGATAGCGGGAGCTCGTCAGTACTTC. Its protein product is CATSEIAGARQYF.

This clonotype was seen repeatedly, ten times or more. The V call is TRBV10-3, the J call TRBJ1-2, with 9 nucleotides matching TRBD1. Germline values: CDR1 ENHRY, CDR2 SYGVKD. This CDR3 has 15 residues. V trimming: 4 bases; J trimming: 5 bases; junction bases outside the gene matches: 8. For the CDR3, the DNA is TGTGCCATCAGTGGATCCCCGGGACAGGGTTATGGCTACACCTTC. Translating it yields CAISGSPGQGYGYTF.

There are many counts of this clonotype. The chain combines TRBV7-9 with TRBJ1-1; D uncertain. There are 15 residues in the CDR3. Between the trimmed V and J ends, which lost 1 base and 4 bases, there was a span of 13 bases. Germline CDR1 reads SEHNR; CDR2 reads FQNEAQ (reference sequence). The CDR3 DNA reads as TGTGCCAGCAGCTTAGTGGGGAGGGAGTTCACTGAAGCTTTCTTT. Amino acids: CASSLVGREFTEAFF.

This chain connects TRBV12-3 or TRBV12-4 to TRBJ1-5; D unclear. V lost 3 bases to trimming and J lost 7 bases, with 13 bases between them. The CDR3 totals 14 residues. The CDR3 here is CASSLEYPGQPQHF. CDR3 sequence (DNA): TGTGCCAGCAGTTTGGAATATCCTGGACAGCCCCAGCATTTT.

The gene calls are TRBV29-1 and TRBJ1-1, with D possibly being TRBD1 (5 bases). The length of the CDR3 is 12 residues. Trimming removed 8 bases from V and 3 bases from J, with 13 bases in between. From germline, CDR1 is SQVTM and CDR2 ANQGSEA. In DNA form, the CDR3 reads TGCAGCTTGAGTGGGGGATACACTGAAGCTTTCTTT. Its translation is CSLSGGYTEAFF.

The genes are TRBV7-6 and TRBJ2-3; unclear D gene. V was pared by 1 base and J by 0 bases, with 11 bases between. The CDR3 is made up of 16 amino acids. Germline V gives CDR1 SGHVS, CDR2 FNYEAQ. In nucleotides, the CDR3 is TGTGCCAGCAGCTTAGTCGCGGTACCTAGCACAGATACGCAGTATTTT. Its translation is CASSLVAVPSTDTQYF.

This clonotype was detected many times. V and J are TRBV29-1 and TRBJ1-1; 8 bases line up with TRBD1. Trimming cost V 6 bases and J 3 bases; bases outside gene matches: 6. The CDR3 spans 13 residues. The germline CDR1 and CDR2 sequences are SQVTM and ANQGSEA. CDR3 in amino acids: CSVADREDTEAFF. The CDR3 DNA reads TGCAGCGTCGCGGACAGGGAAGACACTGAAGCTTTCTTT.

This clonotype showed up just a few times. The chain uses TRBV20-1 and TRBJ2-7; TRBD2 agrees at 12 bases. CDR1 DFQATT and CDR2 SNEGSKA come from the germline V gene (reference sequence). The CDR3 runs to 14 residues. V was pared by 2 bases and J by 7 bases, with 6 bases of the junction left unmatched. DNA for the CDR3: TGCAGTGCTAGAAATACTAGCGGGAGGATTGAGCAGTACTTC. Protein: CSARNTSGRIEQYF.

The genes are TRBV29-1 and TRBJ2-5, with 9 bases that match TRBD1. The CDR3 totals 13 residues. V trimming: 5 bases; J trimming: 5 bases; junction bases outside the gene matches: 6. The germline gives CDR1 SQVTM, CDR2 ANQGSEA. In nucleotides, the CDR3 is TGCAGCGTTTGGACAGGGGCTGTTGAGACCCAGTACTTC. It yields the protein CSVWTGAVETQYF.

The chain is built from TRBV20-1 and TRBJ2-7; tentative D call: TRBD1 (7 bases). Germline values: CDR1 DFQATT, CDR2 SNEGSKA (reference sequence). V was clipped by 3 bases and J by 6 bases, with 24 bases between them. The CDR3 has 16 amino acids. The CDR3 sequence: CSASTGVSGPSAEQYF. CDR3 DNA: TGCAGTGCTAGCACAGGGGTTAGCGGACCTTCTGCCGAGCAGTACTTC.

V usage is TRBV20-1 and J usage is TRBJ2-7; weak D call: TRBD1 (5 bases). Deletions cut 3 bases from V and 3 bases from J, with 12 bases between. The CDR3 covers 13 residues. In germline, CDR1 is DFQATT, CDR2 SNEGSKA (reference sequence). CDR3 coding DNA: TGCAGTGCTAGGCAGGGTTCGGACTACGAGCAGTACTTC. Amino acids: CSARQGSDYEQYF.

This clonotype has at least ten counts. The chain combines TRBV5-4 with TRBJ1-2, with TRBD1 matching over 10 bases. The CDR3 is made up of 15 amino acids. Germline trimming cut 4 bases from V and 6 bases from J; bases unmatched to any gene: 9. Germline-derived CDR1 and CDR2 are SGHNT and YYREEE (reference sequence). The CDR3 protein is CASSRGRDRGNGYTF. The DNA of the CDR3 is TGTGCCAGCAGCCGGGGCCGGGACAGGGGTAATGGCTACACCTTC. The whole variable domain, filled in from reference TRBV5-4 and TRBJ1-2, reads ETGVTQSPTHLIKTRGQQVTLRCSSQSGHNTVSWYQQALGQGPQFIFQYYREEENGRGNFPPRFSGLQFPNYSSELNVNALELDDSALYLCASSRGRDRGNGYTFGSGTRLTVV.

V is TRBV18 and J is TRBJ2-7, with 8 bases lining up with TRBD2. The CDR3 totals 13 residues. The J segment lost 6 bases and the V segment lost 4 bases, leaving 5 bases of the junction unmatched. Looked up from germline, CDR1 is KGHSH and CDR2 is LQKENI. The CDR3: CASSLAGPVEQYF. CDR3 DNA: TGTGCCAGCTCACTAGCGGGACCGGTCGAGCAGTACTTC.

Concerning this clonotype itself: A read error may be the cause here, since a much bigger clone is one base away. V usage is TRBV7-9 and J usage is TRBJ1-3; weak D call: TRBD1 (5 bases). Germline CDR1 reads SEHNR; CDR2 reads FQNEAQ (reference sequence). This CDR3 spans 12 amino acids. DNA for the CDR3: TGTGCCCCGGGCGGGGCTGGAGACACCATATATTTT. Amino acids: CAPGGAGDTIYF. Full variable domain (outside the CDR3, taken from reference TRBV7-9 and TRBJ1-3): DTGVSQNPRHKITKRGQNVTFRCDPISEHNRLYWYRQTLGQGPEFLTYFQNEAQLEKSRLLSDRFSAERPKGSFSTLEIQRTEQGDSAMYLCAPGGAGDTIYFGEGSWLTVV.

Worth noting for this clonotype: A single base separates this from a much larger clone, so it may be a read error. This chain joins TRBV12-3 or TRBV12-4 and TRBJ1-2; 7 bases agree with TRBD1. This CDR3 is built from 13 residues. V lost 8 bases and J lost 6; bases outside the gene matches: 9. The CDR3 DNA follows: TGTGCCAGCGGTACCGGGACAGAGAATGGCTACACCTTC. It yields the protein CASGTGTENGYTF.

The chain links TRBV13 to TRBJ1-4; 9 bases agree with TRBD1. The CDR3 spans 15 residues. Trimming at V came to 5 bases and at J to 7 bases, leaving 8 bases not matched to a gene. Looked up from germline, CDR1 is PRHDT and CDR2 is FYEKMQ (reference sequence). CDR3 DNA: TGTGCCAGCAGCCCCCGGGACAGGGTGGGTGAAAAACTGTTTTTT. It yields the protein CASSPRDRVGEKLFF.

As regards this clonotype: One end of the junction fails to match germline, which may point to a read error. The chain couples TRBV5-4 to TRBJ1-1, with unresolved D. This CDR3 is built from 13 residues. The V gene's germline CDR1 is SGHNT and CDR2 YYREEE (reference sequence). The chain's CDR3 is CASSLGPDGEPFF. CDR3 coding DNA: TGTGCCAGCAGCTTGGGTCCGGACGGTGAACCTTTCTTT.

To note about this clonotype: A single base separates this from a much larger clone, so it may be a read error. The chain links TRBV10-3 to TRBJ1-1; no clear D gene. The V gene lost 4 bases and the J gene lost 7 bases, with 19 bases spanning the gap. Germline V gives CDR1 ENHRY, CDR2 SYGVKD. The CDR3 runs 15 residues. CDR3 DNA sequence: TGTGCCATCAGTGTGTCGACTCTGGGCCCCGGTGAAGCTTTCTTT. It specifies CAISVSTLGPGEAFF.

The V gene is TRBV5-1, the J gene TRBJ1-2; maybe TRBD1 (5 bases). The germline V and J ends were trimmed by 0 bases and 4 bases, with 19 bases remaining between them. The length of the CDR3 is 17 residues. Germline V gene sequence: CDR1 SGHRS, CDR2 YFSETQ. DNA of the CDR3: TGCGCCAGCAGCTTGGGGCCTAGGGACTGGCGTTTCTATGGCTACACCTTC. Encoded protein: CASSLGPRDWRFYGYTF.

The rearrangement uses TRBV7-9 and TRBJ2-7, with D unclear. Per germline, CDR1 SEHNR and CDR2 FQNEAQ (reference sequence). The length of the CDR3 is 16 residues. V shed 2 bases and J shed 0 bases, with 14 bases lying between them. The CDR3 protein is CASSLPPTTPSYEQYF. The CDR3 bases are TGTGCCAGCAGCTTACCCCCCACCACTCCCTCCTACGAGCAGTACTTC.

This sequence joins TRBV2 and TRBJ1-2; 11 nucleotides align to TRBD1. This CDR3 contains 14 residues. V lost 5 bases, J lost 8 bases, and 7 bases stayed unmatched. From germline, CDR1 is SNHLY and CDR2 FYNNEI. The CDR3 is CASSRGQGAFGYTF. DNA of the CDR3: TGTGCCAGCAGTAGAGGACAGGGGGCGTTCGGCTACACCTTC.

This clonotype turned up a few times. V and J are TRBV7-6 and TRBJ1-3; D is possibly TRBD1 (5 bases). Germline V gene sequence: CDR1 SGHVS, CDR2 FNYEAQ. V shed 5 bases and J shed 2 bases, with 22 bases lying between them. This CDR3 spans 18 amino acids. The CDR3 DNA follows: TGTGCCAGCAGCGTTGCTGGTTCCGGGGGAGCTACTGGAAACACCATATATTTT. Its translation: CASSVAGSGGATGNTIYF.

The chain employs TRBV7-2 and TRBJ1-6, with D hard to call. Trimming removed 5 bases at V and 6 bases at J, with 14 bases between. Germline assignment: CDR1 SGHTA and CDR2 FQGNSA. The CDR3 is 15 residues long. CDR3 amino acids: CASSRSGSRNSPLHF. The DNA for the CDR3 is TGTGCCAGCAGCCGAAGTGGCAGCCGTAATTCACCCCTCCACTTT.

This clonotype appeared a few times. The chain employs TRBV4-1 and TRBJ2-5, with TRBD1 matching over 7 bases. Germline-derived CDR1 and CDR2 are MGHRA and YSYEKL. The V segment lost 1 base and the J segment 4 bases; nucleotides outside the gene matches: 9. The length of the CDR3 is 16 residues. CDR3 sequence (DNA): TGCGCCAGCAGCCAAGGAACCACAGGGGTAGGAGAGACCCAGTACTTC. As protein: CASSQGTTGVGETQYF.

The rearrangement joins TRBV10-3 to TRBJ1-2, with TRBD1 as a possible D gene (6 bases). Germline values: CDR1 ENHRY, CDR2 SYGVKD. The CDR3 has 11 amino acids. V lost 7 bases, J lost 3 bases, and 6 bases lay in between. CDR3 bases: TGTGCCATCAAGGGGGACTATGGCTACACCTTC. It codes for CAIKGDYGYTF.

In this sample, this clonotype turned up many times. The chain has TRBV7-2 and TRBJ1-1; no clear D. Trimming pared 4 bases from V and 1 base from J, leaving 13 bases between. Germline V gene data show CDR1 as SGHTA and CDR2 as FQGNSA. This CDR3 spans 15 amino acids. The CDR3 spells CASSSWQGRNTEAFF. DNA of the CDR3: TGTGCCAGCAGCTCTTGGCAAGGGCGGAACACTGAAGCTTTCTTT. The full variable domain, rest sourced from reference TRBV7-2 and TRBJ1-1, is GAGVSQSPSNKVTEKGKDVELRCDPISGHTALYWYRQSLGQGLEFLIYFQGNSAPDKSGLPSDRFSAERTGGSVSTLTIQRTQQEDSAVYLCASSSWQGRNTEAFFGQGTRLTVV.

In the case of this clonotype: A much larger clone differs by one base, so this may be a read error. The J gene is TRBJ2-2, the V gene TRBV2; maybe TRBD2 (5 bases). The germline gives CDR1 SNHLY, CDR2 FYNNEI. The CDR3 has 12 amino acids. CDR3: CASSRRTGVLFF. The CDR3 nucleotides are TGTGCCAGCAGTCGAAGAACCGGGGTGCTGTTTTTT.

In this sample, this clonotype turned up many times. The chain has TRBV29-1 and TRBJ1-1; D unclear. V was cut by 2 bases and J by 3 bases, with 16 bases left in between. Germline V gene lookup returns CDR1 SQVTM and CDR2 ANQGSEA. The CDR3 contains 15 residues. The CDR3 bases are TGCAGCGTTGAACCCCACGCAAATTGGGACACTGAAGCTTTCTTT. It codes for CSVEPHANWDTEAFF.